The 16 T cell receptor beta chains given below trace back to one sample, sequenced in a study of CD8 T cells in Susac syndrome. Reverse transcription of about 0.5 to 1 ug RNA was carried out with random hexamers. TCRdb re-called the immunoSEQ multiplex PCR reads through MiXCR, storing one row per CDR3 protein. The sample consists of just over 150,000 distinct CDR3 sequences, 85% to 95% of them appearing once. The sequenced material came from CD8+ T cells from PBMCs. These receptors came from a human donor with multiple sclerosis.

This clonotype was found a few times. This chain uses TRBV12-3 or TRBV12-4 with TRBJ1-5, with D unclear. The CDR3 covers 13 residues. V dropped 6 bases and J dropped 6 bases, with 12 bases sitting between them. This CDR3 is CASSPLLGQPQHF. The CDR3, as DNA: TGTGCCAGCAGCCCTCTTCTCGGTCAGCCCCAGCATTTT.

The V and J genes are TRBV20-1 and TRBJ2-7, with 9 bases lining up with TRBD2. There are 15 residues in the CDR3. The germline CDR1 and CDR2 sequences are DFQATT and SNEGSKA (reference sequence). The J segment lost 5 bases and the V segment lost 2 bases, leaving 10 bases of the junction unmatched. DNA of the CDR3: TGCAGTGCTAGAATTAGCGGGGGAATAGACCACGAGCAGTACTTC. Its protein product is CSARISGGIDHEQYF.

The V call is TRBV29-1, the J call TRBJ1-1; TRBD1 matches at 10 bases. J lost 6 bases, V lost 6 bases, and 7 bases had no gene match. Germline-derived CDR1 and CDR2 are SQVTM and ANQGSEA. This CDR3 is built from 13 residues. The CDR3 nucleotides read TGCAGCGTCGACAGGGGGCAGGCTCCTGAAGCTTTCTTT. The encoded protein is CSVDRGQAPEAFF. Supplemented by reference TRBV29-1 and TRBJ1-1, the full variable domain reads SAVISQKPSRDICQRGTSLTIQCQVDSQVTMMFWYRQQPGQSLTLIATANQGSEATYESGFVIDKFPISRPNLTFSTLTVSNMSPEDSSIYLCSVDRGQAPEAFFGQGTRLTVV.

The chain couples TRBV6-1 to TRBJ2-6; D could derive from TRBD1 or TRBD2 (5 bases each). Germline CDR1 is MNHNS and CDR2 is SASEGT. The CDR3 contains 17 residues. Trimming shortened V by 6 bases and J by 0 bases, and 15 bases separated the two germline ends. The CDR3 bases are TGTGCCAGCAGGCCCGCTCCGGGACGCTCTGGGGCCAACGTCCTGACTTTC. As protein: CASRPAPGRSGANVLTF.

This chain uses TRBV2 with TRBJ2-1, with a tentative D call TRBD2 (6 bases). CDR3 length: 14 amino acids. The V end was cut by 7 bases, the J end by 7 bases, with 17 bases between. CDR1 SNHLY and CDR2 FYNNEI come from the germline V gene. In DNA form, the CDR3 reads TGTGCCAGCACCGAATGGCTAGCGCCTAATGAGCAGTTCTTC. Protein product: CASTEWLAPNEQFF.

The V call is TRBV27, the J call TRBJ2-3, with D perhaps TRBD2 (7 bases). CDR1 is MNHEY and CDR2 is SMNVEV in the germline V gene (reference sequence). The germline V and J ends were trimmed by 8 bases and 0 bases, with 12 bases remaining between them. This CDR3 comprises 14 residues. CDR3: CASRGGGSTDTQYF. DNA for the CDR3: TGTGCCAGCCGAGGGGGGGGTAGCACAGATACGCAGTATTTT.

Concerning this clonotype: No conserved phenylalanine or tryptophan ends this CDR3, so it is likely a read error. The limits of the CDR3 on the DNA are not certain, so only TCRdb's listed CDR3 is given. The chain carries TRBV2 and TRBJ2-1. The CDR3 has 11 residues if both end residues are counted. Germline loops: CDR1 SNHLY, CDR2 FYNNEI. The CDR3 spells CASSEGNEQSP.

The chain uses TRBV13 and TRBJ2-5; perhaps TRBD2 as D (5 bases). Looked up from germline, CDR1 is PRHDT and CDR2 is FYEKMQ (reference sequence). V lost 8 bases and J 5 bases, leaving 12 bases between the germline ends. The CDR3 runs to 12 residues. The CDR3 DNA is TGTGCCAGCTCGGCGGGTCGGGAGACCCAGTACTTC. Amino acids: CASSAGRETQYF.

This clonotype was observed a handful of times. The gene calls are TRBV27 and TRBJ1-1, with D maybe TRBD1 (5 bases). CDR1 is MNHEY and CDR2 is SMNVEV in the germline V gene (reference sequence). Trimming removed 2 bases from V and 1 base from J, with 8 bases in between. The CDR3 loop spans 14 amino acids. CDR3 sequence reads: CASSLRGGNTEAFF. The CDR3 coding sequence is TGTGCCAGCAGTTTACGTGGGGGGAACACTGAAGCTTTCTTT.

This chain joins TRBV30 and TRBJ2-7, with TRBD2 matching over 7 bases. Germline assignment: CDR1 GTSNPN and CDR2 SVGIG (reference sequence). The CDR3 length is 15 residues. Trimming cost V 3 bases and J 4 bases; bases outside gene matches: 12. CDR3: CAWSPGGDPYYEQYF. As DNA, the CDR3 is TGTGCCTGGAGCCCTGGGGGGGATCCATATTACGAGCAGTACTTC.

The gene calls are TRBV28 and TRBJ1-2, with 7 bases aligning to TRBD1. The CDR3 runs 13 residues. The germline gives CDR1 MDHEN, CDR2 SYDVKM. With 10 bases clipped from V and 3 bases from J, the junction kept 8 bases outside the gene matches. Written as DNA, the CDR3 is TGTGCCACTTCGGGGGGGACAGACTATGGCTACACCTTC. This codes for CATSGGTDYGYTF.

The chain carries TRBV9 and TRBJ1-3; D ambiguous. The V gene's germline CDR1 is SGDLS and CDR2 YYNGEE. The CDR3 has 16 amino acids. The V gene lost 0 bases and the J gene lost 0 bases, with 10 bases spanning the gap. CDR3 coding DNA: TGTGCCAGCAGCGTAGGGCCAGGCGCCTCTGGAAACACCATATATTTT. Protein: CASSVGPGASGNTIYF.

This chain connects TRBV29-1 to TRBJ2-7, with 9 bases fitting TRBD1. Germline-derived CDR1 and CDR2 are SQVTM and ANQGSEA. The CDR3 runs to 13 residues. The V and J ends lost 5 bases and 3 bases, in that order; junction bases with no gene match: 5. CDR3 nucleotide sequence: TGCAGCGTTATTGACAGGGGGGTCTACGAGCAGTACTTC. This codes for CSVIDRGVYEQYF.

The V gene is TRBV15, the J gene TRBJ1-1; 7 bases match TRBD1. CDR1 is LNHNV, CDR2 YYDKDF, per germline (reference sequence). V shed 3 bases, J shed 1 base, and the junction held 5 bases outside the gene matches. The CDR3 loop spans 15 amino acids. The CDR3 nucleotides are TGTGCCACCAGCAGTAACAGGGGACAGAACACTGAAGCTTTCTTT. Protein: CATSSNRGQNTEAFF.

This rearrangement joins TRBV15 to TRBJ2-3, with 7 bases lining up with TRBD2. V gave up 6 bases and J gave up 7 bases; unmatched junction bases: 10. The CDR3 totals 14 residues. Germline V gene data show CDR1 as LNHNV and CDR2 as YYDKDF (reference sequence). This CDR3 is CATRGLDGGNTQYF. The CDR3 DNA follows: TGTGCCACCAGAGGACTAGACGGCGGGAATACGCAGTATTTT.

The chain combines TRBV5-1 with TRBJ2-7; possibly TRBD2 for D (6 bases). There are 16 residues in the CDR3. The V gene lost 1 base and the J gene lost 2 bases, with 16 bases spanning the gap. Germline V lookup: CDR1 SGHRS, CDR2 YFSETQ. The CDR3 protein is CASSLTRGTSTYEQYF. CDR3 DNA: TGCGCCAGCAGCTTGACTCGCGGGACGAGTACCTACGAGCAGTACTTC.